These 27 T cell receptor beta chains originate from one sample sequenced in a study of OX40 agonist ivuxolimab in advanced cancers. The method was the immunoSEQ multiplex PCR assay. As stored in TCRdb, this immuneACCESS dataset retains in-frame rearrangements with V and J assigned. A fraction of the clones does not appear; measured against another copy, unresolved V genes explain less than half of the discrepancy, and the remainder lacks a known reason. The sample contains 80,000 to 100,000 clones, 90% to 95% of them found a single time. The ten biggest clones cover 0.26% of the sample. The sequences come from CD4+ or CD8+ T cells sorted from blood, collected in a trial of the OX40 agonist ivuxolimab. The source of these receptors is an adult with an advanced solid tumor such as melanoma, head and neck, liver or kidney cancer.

The CDR3 is CAISDWRERADTQYF. CDR3 nucleotides: TGTGCCATCAGTGATTGGCGGGAGAGGGCAGATACGCAGTATTTT. The chain links TRBV10-3 to TRBJ2-3; 7 bases are shared with TRBD2. Germline loops: CDR1 ENHRY, CDR2 SYGVKD. With 3 bases clipped from V and 4 bases from J, the junction kept 7 bases outside the gene matches. The CDR3 spans 15 residues.

CDR3 residues: CASSLGQTEDTQYF. The CDR3 coding sequence is TGCGCCAGCAGCTTGGGACAAACCGAAGATACGCAGTATTTT. V and J are TRBV5-1 and TRBJ2-3; no reliable D call. This CDR3 has 14 amino acids. Germline V gene lookup returns CDR1 SGHRS and CDR2 YFSETQ. Trimming removed 0 bases from V and 5 bases from J, with 10 bases in between.

CDR3 DNA sequence: TGCGCCAGCAGCCAAGTTGACAGGGGTCAGCCCCAGCATTTT. Protein: CASSQVDRGQPQHF. This chain joins TRBV4-3 and TRBJ1-5; 8 bases are a match to TRBD1. The CDR3 contains 14 residues. Germline CDR1 LGHNA, CDR2 YSLEER. The V and J ends lost 1 base and 6 bases, in that order; junction bases with no gene match: 2.

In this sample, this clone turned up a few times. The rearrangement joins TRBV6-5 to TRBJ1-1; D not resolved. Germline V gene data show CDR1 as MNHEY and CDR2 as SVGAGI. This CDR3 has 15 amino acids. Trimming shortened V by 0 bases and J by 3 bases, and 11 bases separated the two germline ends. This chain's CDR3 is CASSYSFRVDTEAFF. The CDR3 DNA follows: TGTGCCAGCAGTTACTCGTTCCGGGTAGACACTGAAGCTTTCTTT.

The CDR3 reads CAWSVLLGNTQYF. CDR3 nucleotides: TGTGCCTGGAGTGTACTGTTGGGGAATACGCAGTATTTT. The chain links TRBV30 to TRBJ2-3; D is unclear. Trimming removed 0 bases from V and 7 bases from J, with 11 bases in between. The CDR3 consists of 13 residues. Germline V gene lookup returns CDR1 GTSNPN and CDR2 SVGIG (reference sequence).

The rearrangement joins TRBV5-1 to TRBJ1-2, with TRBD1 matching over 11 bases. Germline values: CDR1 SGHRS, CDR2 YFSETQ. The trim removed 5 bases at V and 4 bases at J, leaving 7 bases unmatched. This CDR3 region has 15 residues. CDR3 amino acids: CASRATGTGGYGYTF. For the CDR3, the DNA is TGCGCCAGCAGAGCGACCGGGACAGGGGGCTATGGCTACACCTTC.

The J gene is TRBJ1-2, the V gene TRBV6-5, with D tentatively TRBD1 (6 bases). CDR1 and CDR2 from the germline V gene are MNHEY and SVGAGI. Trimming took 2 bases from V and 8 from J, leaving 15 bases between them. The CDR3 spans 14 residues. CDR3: CASSYPRAGEGYTF. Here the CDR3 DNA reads TGTGCCAGCAGTTACCCCCGAGCAGGGGAGGGCTACACCTTC.

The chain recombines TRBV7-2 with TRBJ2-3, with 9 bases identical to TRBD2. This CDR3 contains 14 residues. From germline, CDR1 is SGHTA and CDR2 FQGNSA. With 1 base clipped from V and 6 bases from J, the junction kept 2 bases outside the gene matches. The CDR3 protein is CASSLVLAGDTQYF. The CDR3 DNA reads TGTGCCAGCAGCTTAGTTCTAGCGGGGGATACGCAGTATTTT.

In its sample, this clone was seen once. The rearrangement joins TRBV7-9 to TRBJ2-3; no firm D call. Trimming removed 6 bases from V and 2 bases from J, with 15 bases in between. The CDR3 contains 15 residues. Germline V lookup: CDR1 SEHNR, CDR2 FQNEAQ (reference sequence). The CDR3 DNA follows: TGTGCCAGCAGGGCCGGGCCGTTCGACACAGATACGCAGTATTTT. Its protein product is CASRAGPFDTDTQYF. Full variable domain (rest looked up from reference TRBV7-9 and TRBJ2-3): DTGVSQNPRHKITKRGQNVTFRCDPISEHNRLYWYRQTLGQGPEFLTYFQNEAQLEKSRLLSDRFSAERPKGSFSTLEIQRTEQGDSAMYLCASRAGPFDTDTQYFGPGTRLTVL.

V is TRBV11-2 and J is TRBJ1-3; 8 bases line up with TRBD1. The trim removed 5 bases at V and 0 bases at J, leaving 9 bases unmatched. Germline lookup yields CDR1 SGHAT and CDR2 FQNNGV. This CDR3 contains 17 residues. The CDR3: CASSPRTGLISGNTIYF. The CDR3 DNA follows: TGTGCCAGCAGCCCCCGGACAGGGTTGATCTCTGGAAACACCATATATTTT.

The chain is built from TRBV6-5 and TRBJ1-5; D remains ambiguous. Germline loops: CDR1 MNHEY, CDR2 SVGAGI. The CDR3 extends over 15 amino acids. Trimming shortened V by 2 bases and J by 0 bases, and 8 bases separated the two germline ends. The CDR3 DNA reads TGTGCCAGCAGTTACGGGATTGATAGCAATCAGCCCCAGCATTTT. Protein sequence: CASSYGIDSNQPQHF.

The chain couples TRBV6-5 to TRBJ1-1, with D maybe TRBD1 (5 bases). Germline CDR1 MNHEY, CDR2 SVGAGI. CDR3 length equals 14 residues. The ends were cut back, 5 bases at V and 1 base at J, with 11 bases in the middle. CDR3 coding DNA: TGTGCCAGCAGTACACCAGGGCGGAACACTGAAGCTTTCTTT. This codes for CASSTPGRNTEAFF.

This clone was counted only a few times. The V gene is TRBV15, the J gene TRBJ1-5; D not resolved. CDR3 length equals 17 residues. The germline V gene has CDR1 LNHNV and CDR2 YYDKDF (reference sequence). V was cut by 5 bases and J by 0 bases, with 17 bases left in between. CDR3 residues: CATSPLIGRYSNQPQHF. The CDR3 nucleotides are TGTGCCACCAGCCCCCTAATCGGCAGATATAGCAATCAGCCCCAGCATTTT.

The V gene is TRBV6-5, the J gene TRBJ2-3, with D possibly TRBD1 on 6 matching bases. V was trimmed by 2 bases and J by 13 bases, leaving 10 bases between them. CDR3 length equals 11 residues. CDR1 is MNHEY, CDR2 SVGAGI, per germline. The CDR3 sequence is CASSYGDKKYF. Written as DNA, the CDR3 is TGTGCCAGCAGTTACGGGGACAAGAAGTATTTT.

The CDR3 protein is CASSTTSGSSYNEQFF. CDR3 coding DNA: TGTGCCAGCAGCACTACTAGCGGGAGCTCCTACAATGAGCAGTTCTTC. The chain combines TRBV7-3 with TRBJ2-1, with 11 bases lining up with TRBD2. The V segment lost 5 bases and the J segment 0 bases; nucleotides outside the gene matches: 3. CDR1 is SGHTA and CDR2 is FQGTGA in the germline V gene. This CDR3 contains 16 residues.

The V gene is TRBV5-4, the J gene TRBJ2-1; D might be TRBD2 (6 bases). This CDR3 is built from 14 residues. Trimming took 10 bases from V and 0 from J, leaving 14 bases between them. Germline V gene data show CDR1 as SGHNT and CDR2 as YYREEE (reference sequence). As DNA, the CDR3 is TGTGCCGTCGCGCGGGACCTCTCCTACAATGAGCAGTTCTTC. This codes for CAVARDLSYNEQFF. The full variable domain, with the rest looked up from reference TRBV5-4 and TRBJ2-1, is ETGVTQSPTHLIKTRGQQVTLRCSSQSGHNTVSWYQQALGQGPQFIFQYYREEENGRGNFPPRFSGLQFPNYSSELNVNALELDDSALYLCAVARDLSYNEQFFGPGTRLTVL.

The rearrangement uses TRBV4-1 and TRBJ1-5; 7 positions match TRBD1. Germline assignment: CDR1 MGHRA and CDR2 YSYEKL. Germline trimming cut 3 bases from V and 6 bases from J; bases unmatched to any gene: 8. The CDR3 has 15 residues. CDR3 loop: CASSQVTGRSQPQHF. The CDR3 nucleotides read TGCGCCAGCAGCCAGGTGACAGGGCGTTCTCAGCCCCAGCATTTT.

CDR3 nucleotide sequence: TGTGCTAGTGGTTTGGGGACTAGTCACCCCGCGACAGATACGCAGTATTTT. Its translation: CASGLGTSHPATDTQYF. The genes are TRBV12-5 and TRBJ2-3; TRBD2 matches 7 bases. Germline CDR1 reads LGHNT; CDR2 reads FRNRAP. V shed 1 base, J shed 3 bases, and the junction held 10 bases outside the gene matches. There are 17 residues in the CDR3.

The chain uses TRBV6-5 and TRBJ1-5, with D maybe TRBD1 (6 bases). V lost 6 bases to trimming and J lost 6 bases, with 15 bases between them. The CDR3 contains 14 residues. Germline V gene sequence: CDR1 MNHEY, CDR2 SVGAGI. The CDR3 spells CASSLGQFIQPQHF. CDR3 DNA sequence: TGTGCCAGCAGCCTAGGACAGTTTATTCAGCCCCAGCATTTT.

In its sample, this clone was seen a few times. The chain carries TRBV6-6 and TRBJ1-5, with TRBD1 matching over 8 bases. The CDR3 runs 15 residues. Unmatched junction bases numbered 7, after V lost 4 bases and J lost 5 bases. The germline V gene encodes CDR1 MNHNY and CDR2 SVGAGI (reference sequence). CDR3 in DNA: TGTGCCAGCAGTTTAACAGGGGGTCCCTATCAGCCCCAGCATTTT. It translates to CASSLTGGPYQPQHF.

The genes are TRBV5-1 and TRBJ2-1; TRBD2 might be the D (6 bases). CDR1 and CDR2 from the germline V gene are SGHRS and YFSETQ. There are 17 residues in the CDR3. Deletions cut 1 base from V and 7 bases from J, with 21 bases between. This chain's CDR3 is CASSLWRLGLRANEQFF. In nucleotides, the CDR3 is TGCGCCAGCAGCTTGTGGAGACTAGGCTTGAGGGCAAATGAGCAGTTCTTC.

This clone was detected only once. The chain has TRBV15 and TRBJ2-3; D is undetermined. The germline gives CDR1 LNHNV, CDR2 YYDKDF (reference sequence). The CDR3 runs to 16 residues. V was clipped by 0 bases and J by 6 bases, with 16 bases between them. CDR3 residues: CATSREGWGLGDTQYF. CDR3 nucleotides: TGTGCCACCAGCAGAGAGGGATGGGGATTAGGGGATACGCAGTATTTT. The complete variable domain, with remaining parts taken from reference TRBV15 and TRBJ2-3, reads DAMVIQNPRYQVTQFGKPVTLSCSQTLNHNVMYWYQQKSSQAPKLLFHYYDKDFNNEADTPDNFQSRRPNTSFCFLDIRSPGLGDTAMYLCATSREGWGLGDTQYFGPGTRLTVL.

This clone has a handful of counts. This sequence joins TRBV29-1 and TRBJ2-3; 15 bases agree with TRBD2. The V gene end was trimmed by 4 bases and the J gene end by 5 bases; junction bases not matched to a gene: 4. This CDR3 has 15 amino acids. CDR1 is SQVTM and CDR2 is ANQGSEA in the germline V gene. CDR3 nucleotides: TGCAGCGTTGGGACTAGCGGGAGGGGAGGAGATACGCAGTATTTT. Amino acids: CSVGTSGRGGDTQYF.

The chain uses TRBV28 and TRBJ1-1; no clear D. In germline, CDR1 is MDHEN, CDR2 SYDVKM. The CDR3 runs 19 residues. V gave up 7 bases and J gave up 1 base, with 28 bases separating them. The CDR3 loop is CASTVLVVRVPTQNTEAFF. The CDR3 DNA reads TGTGCCAGCACCGTGTTGGTCGTTAGGGTACCGACTCAGAACACTGAAGCTTTCTTT.

CDR3 DNA sequence: TGTGCCAGTAGGGATTCCCCGTACACCCGCGGACACGACTACTCACCCCTCCACTTT. This gives the protein CASRDSPYTRGHDYSPLHF. The rearrangement links TRBV19 to TRBJ1-6; weak D call: TRBD1 (5 bases). CDR3 length: 19 amino acids. CDR1 and CDR2 (germline): LNHDA, SQIVND (reference sequence). V lost 6 bases and J 10 bases, leaving 31 bases between the germline ends.

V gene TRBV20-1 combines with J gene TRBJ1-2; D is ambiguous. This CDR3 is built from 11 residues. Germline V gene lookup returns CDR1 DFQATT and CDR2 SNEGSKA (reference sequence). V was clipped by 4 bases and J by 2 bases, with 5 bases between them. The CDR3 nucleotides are TGCAGTGCTAACAGCAACTATGGCTACACCTTC. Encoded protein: CSANSNYGYTF.

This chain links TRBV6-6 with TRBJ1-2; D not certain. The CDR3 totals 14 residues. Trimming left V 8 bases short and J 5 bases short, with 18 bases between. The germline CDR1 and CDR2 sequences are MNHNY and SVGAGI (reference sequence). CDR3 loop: CASGVLEQHYGYTF. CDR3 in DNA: TGTGCCAGCGGGGTTTTGGAACAACATTATGGCTACACCTTC.